This T cell receptor (beta chain) comes out of a study of T cell repertoires in cytomegalovirus infection. In the study overall: Alongside well-studied HLA-B-restricted CMV epitopes, recently identified HLA-C-restricted CMV epitopes were also used.

Study findings and constraints: The ex vivo response was dominated by HLA-C-restricted CMV-specific TCR beta clonotypes.

A remark on this clonotype: The antigen is not known.

TCRdb called the reads again in MiXCR, with one record for every CDR3 protein. The repertoire holds about half a million distinct CDR3 sequences, with 42% as singletons. This CDR3 spans 14 amino acids. The V gene lost 6 bases and the J gene lost 0 bases, with 14 bases spanning the gap. Germline values: CDR1 SQVTM, CDR2 ANQGSEA. This clonotype was sampled from a human donor in good health (CMV status not recorded). Some clones in this sample may be carry-over from other donors' samples. V and J are TRBV29-1 and TRBJ1-2, with D unclear. The starting material was cultured PBMCs, obtained from culture after CMV antigen stimulation. The chain's CDR3 is CSVQLGEANYGYTF. The CDR3 region has the DNA TGCAGCGTCCAGCTGGGAGAAGCTAACTATGGCTACACCTTC.